Reported below is one T cell receptor beta chain. Its antigen remains undetermined. No much larger clone is present one base from it, and per-base qualities are unavailable. CDR1 SGHVS and CDR2 FQNEAQ were looked up in the germline V gene. After removal of 1 base from V and 1 base from J, the junction retains 11 bases not matched to a gene. From the cysteine up to the phenylalanine, the CDR3 has a length of 19 residues. Left in the record is the CDR3 DNA by itself, 57 bases read in frame from the first base. The protocol used for the library was RT-PCR. TCRdb names Illumina HiSeq 2500 as the instrument used. TCRdb passed the public sequencing reads through fastp at Q25 and MiXCR, retaining productive beta sequences. Entries that share a CDR3 protein sequence are merged under the most common genes and DNA. The sample records 700,000 to 800,000 distinct CDR3 sequences, 18% of which are singletons. The ten largest account for 9.5% to 13% of the sample.

The data were taken from a study of response to subunit inactivated influenza vaccine (dated by TCRdb to 2017 to 2018). With regard to the full study: To follow how T cells responded to a trivalent subunit inactivated influenza vaccine, the researchers relied on deep quantitative profiling of the T cell receptor repertoire.

Results the study describes overall, beyond this receptor: It was suggested by the authors that each seasonal influenza vaccination may recruit only a limited number of new T cells.

The rearrangement combines TRBV7-8 with TRBJ2-7, and TRBD2 matches 12 of the central bases. This TCR derives from a man aged 50 to 59 who received an inactivated influenza vaccine. Donor details come from another sample of the same person, matched by shared clones. The material sequenced was PBMCs from blood, taken around 5 days after vaccination. Read as DNA, the sequence is TGTGCCAGCAGCTTAGGACTAGCGGGGGCCACAGGGGGGTCCTACGAGCAGTACTTC. This translates into CASSLGLAGATGGSYEQYF.